The present entry profiles one T cell receptor beta chain with its context. The target antigen is unknown. Sequencing used immunoSEQ version 4 in survey mode. The protocol was immunoSEQ multiplex PCR, while the TCRdb copy is restricted to in-frame clones and leaves out a portion. The data contain about 40,000 clones, approximately 80% of them singletons. The data originate from a study of persistence of HIV-infected CD4 T cells. Cells were stimulated with overlapping HIV-1 Gag 15-mer peptides. CD40L/CD69 double-negative CD45RO-high memory CD4+ T cells were collected. This CDR3 is built from 15 residues. Germline V gene sequence: CDR1 MNHEY, CDR2 SMNVEV (reference sequence). V gave up 8 bases and J gave up 3 bases, with 16 bases separating them.

The chain combines TRBV27 with TRBJ2-2, with unresolved D. The TCR comes from an adult man with HIV who was CMV-seropositive. The source material was CD4+ T cells sorted from PBMCs after approximately 19-hour stimulation, sampled from a patient who received antiretroviral therapy. CDR3 bases: TGTGCCAGCCGCCTGTCCCTTGTCTACACCGGGGAGCTGTTTTTT. Residues: CASRLSLVYTGELFF.